Below, 2 T cell receptor beta chains from the same sample are listed, as sequenced in a study of blood T cells in healthy people across ages. Primers used in a second PCR of roughly 7 to 12 cycles were a sample-barcoded 5' primer and a J-beta primer mix. TCRdb itself ran the 5' RACE reads through MiXCR, one entry per CDR3 protein. The table has some 1.5 million distinct CDR3 sequences, roughly 27% seen once. The source material was blood. Receptor source: a woman in her 30s in good health.

The chain employs TRBV5-1 and TRBJ2-1; 7 bases line up with TRBD1. Germline V CDR1 and CDR2: SGHRS, YFSETQ. The CDR3 has 13 residues. V lost 7 bases, J lost 9 bases, and 10 bases stayed unmatched. The CDR3 nucleotides read TGCGCCAGCGGGGAGACAGGGCCTGGTGAGCAGTTCTTC. Amino acids: CASGETGPGEQFF.

This clonotype was recorded many times. V is TRBV20-1 and J is TRBJ2-1; perhaps TRBD2 as D (6 bases). CDR1 DFQATT and CDR2 SNEGSKA come from the germline V gene (reference sequence). The V end was cut by 3 bases, the J end by 2 bases, with 11 bases between. The CDR3 is made up of 14 amino acids. The CDR3 is CSARYGTAYNEQFF. The DNA of the CDR3 is TGCAGTGCTAGGTACGGGACTGCCTACAATGAGCAGTTCTTC.